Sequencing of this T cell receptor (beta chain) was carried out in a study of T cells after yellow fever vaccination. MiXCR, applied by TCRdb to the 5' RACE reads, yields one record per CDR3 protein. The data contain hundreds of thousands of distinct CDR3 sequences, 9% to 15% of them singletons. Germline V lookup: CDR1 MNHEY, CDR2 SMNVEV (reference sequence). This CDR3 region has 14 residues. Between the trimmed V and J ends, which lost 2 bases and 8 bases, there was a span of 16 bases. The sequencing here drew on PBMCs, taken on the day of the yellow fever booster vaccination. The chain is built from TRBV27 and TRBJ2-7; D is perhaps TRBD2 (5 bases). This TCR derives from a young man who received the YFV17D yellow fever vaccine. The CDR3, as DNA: TGTGCCAGCAGTTTAGCAGCGGAGGCAACAAAGCAGTACTTC. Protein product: CASSLAAEATKQYF.